One and the same sample provided the 7 T cell receptor beta chains below, sequenced in a study of cytomegalovirus exposure and HLA in healthy donors. The PCR employed 60 Vbeta primers together with 13 Jbeta primers. Assay: immunoSEQ multiplex PCR; the TCRdb copy retains only in-frame clones and omits some. The table lists about 140,000 clones, about 77% of them singletons. The specimen was PBMCs. The source of these receptors is a female donor in good health and CMV-seronegative.

This sequence joins TRBV5-1 and TRBJ2-3, with a tentative D call TRBD2 (6 bases). This CDR3 comprises 15 residues. The germline V and J ends were trimmed by 7 bases and 3 bases, with 18 bases remaining between them. In germline, CDR1 is SGHRS, CDR2 YFSETQ. The CDR3 spells CASRRMGEETDTQYF. CDR3 coding DNA: TGCGCCAGCCGTAGAATGGGGGAGGAGACAGATACGCAGTATTTT.

The rearrangement uses TRBV15 and TRBJ1-4; D remains ambiguous. The V gene's germline CDR1 is LNHNV and CDR2 YYDKDF (reference sequence). Trimming took 3 bases from V and 0 from J, leaving 8 bases between them. The CDR3 covers 15 residues. For the CDR3, the DNA is TGTGCCACCAGCAGGCAGCGCTCAACTAATGAAAAACTGTTTTTT. Its protein is CATSRQRSTNEKLFF.

The chain carries TRBV30 and TRBJ2-3, with D perhaps TRBD2 (6 bases). With 4 bases removed from V and 4 bases from J, the gap between germline ends came to 9 bases. CDR3 size: 12 residues. Per the germline V gene, CDR1 is GTSNPN and CDR2 is SVGIG (reference sequence). The CDR3 bases are TGTGCCTGGACAGGAGGGTCAGATACGCAGTATTTT. This gives the protein CAWTGGSDTQYF.

The chain recombines TRBV6-1 with TRBJ2-7, with 8 bases identical to TRBD1. In germline, CDR1 is MNHNS, CDR2 SASEGT. With 6 bases clipped from V and 2 bases from J, the junction kept 9 bases outside the gene matches. CDR3 size: 15 residues. This CDR3 reads CASRTGTGYTYEQYF. For the CDR3, the DNA is TGTGCCAGCAGGACCGGGACAGGCTACACCTACGAGCAGTACTTC.

This chain joins TRBV6-1 and TRBJ1-3; D is unresolved. The CDR3 contains 14 residues. With 9 bases removed from V and 7 bases from J, the gap between germline ends came to 19 bases. Germline V gene sequence: CDR1 MNHNS, CDR2 SASEGT. This chain's CDR3 is CASRVVGSGNTIYF. DNA of the CDR3: TGTGCCAGTCGAGTGGTGGGTTCGGGGAACACCATATATTTT.

The chain links TRBV5-5 to TRBJ1-4; D remains ambiguous. Germline values: CDR1 SGHKS, CDR2 YYEKEE (reference sequence). V was cut by 6 bases and J by 6 bases, with 21 bases left in between. The CDR3 length is 16 residues. This CDR3 is CASTEHKALFDEKLFF. DNA of the CDR3: TGTGCCAGCACTGAACATAAGGCACTATTCGATGAAAAACTGTTTTTT. The full variable domain, with the rest looked up from reference TRBV5-5 and TRBJ1-4, is DAGVTQSPTHLIKTRGQQVTLRCSPISGHKSVSWYQQVLGQGPQFIFQYYEKEERGRGNFPDRFSARQFPNYSSELNVNALLLGDSALYLCASTEHKALFDEKLFFGSGTQLSVL.

This chain connects TRBV6-1 to TRBJ1-5, with 9 bases aligning to TRBD1. Per the germline V gene, CDR1 is MNHNS and CDR2 is SASEGT. There are 16 residues in the CDR3. V trimming: 2 bases; J trimming: 4 bases; junction bases outside the gene matches: 6. Written as DNA, the CDR3 is TGTGCCAGCAGTGAATTCGGGGACAGGGTGAATCAGCCCCAGCATTTT. Its translation is CASSEFGDRVNQPQHF.